What follows are 18 T cell receptor beta chains derived from one specimen sequenced in a study of a mutant IDH1 vaccine in newly diagnosed glioma. These TCRs' antigens remain unknown. Here immunoSEQ multiplex PCR was the method, and the copy in TCRdb shows in-frame clones only, minus some. The repertoire holds some 130,000 clones, with around three quarters as singletons. Regarding time point: week 11, during vaccination. The study gave 300 ug of mutant IDH1 20-mer peptide per vaccine dose, with topical imiquimod. This material consisted of PBMCs, taken from a glioma patient whose treatment included an IDH1 peptide vaccine. The receptors were gathered from a man aged 35-49 years with glioma.

The chain employs TRBV5-5 and TRBJ2-7; TRBD1 matches 9 bases. The CDR3 is 14 amino acids. Trimming removed 2 bases from V and 4 bases from J; junction bases left unmatched: 4. Germline V CDR1 and CDR2: SGHKS, YYEKEE (reference sequence). The CDR3 region is CASSFGTGTYEQYF. In nucleotides, the CDR3 is TGTGCCAGCAGCTTCGGGACAGGGACGTACGAGCAGTACTTC.

This rearrangement joins TRBV6-4 to TRBJ2-7; D not certain. V was cut by 2 bases and J by 3 bases, with 2 bases left in between. The CDR3 spans 11 residues. Germline V gives CDR1 MRHNA, CDR2 SNTAGT. In nucleotides, the CDR3 is TGTGCCAGCAGTGACGGCTACGAGCAGTACTTC. Translated, it gives CASSDGYEQYF.

The chain employs TRBV11-3 and TRBJ1-1; D ambiguous. The CDR3 is made up of 15 amino acids. The V gene lost 5 bases and the J gene lost 4 bases, with 17 bases spanning the gap. The germline V gene encodes CDR1 SGHNT and CDR2 YENEEA. The CDR3 loop is CASSPRADRSTEAFF. CDR3 bases: TGTGCCAGCAGCCCACGGGCGGACCGGAGCACTGAAGCTTTCTTT.

The chain has TRBV15 and TRBJ2-3, with unresolved D. Trimming shortened V by 3 bases and J by 2 bases, and 3 bases separated the two germline ends. Germline V gene sequence: CDR1 LNHNV, CDR2 YYDKDF (reference sequence). The CDR3 contains 12 residues. Here the CDR3 DNA reads TGTGCCACCAGCAGTGACACAGATACGCAGTATTTT. It specifies CATSSDTDTQYF.

The chain uses TRBV2 and TRBJ1-1, with D hard to call. This CDR3 region has 13 residues. Germline values: CDR1 SNHLY, CDR2 FYNNEI. V was trimmed by 5 bases and J by 0 bases, leaving 7 bases between them. CDR3 in DNA: TGTGCCAGCAGTAGGGAGTTGAACACTGAAGCTTTCTTT. As protein: CASSRELNTEAFF.

This sequence joins TRBV19 and TRBJ2-1; TRBD2 might be the D (6 bases). This CDR3 is 16 amino acids long. Germline lookup yields CDR1 LNHDA and CDR2 SQIVND (reference sequence). Trimming removed 5 bases at V and 4 bases at J, with 18 bases between. CDR3 in DNA: TGTGCCAGTAGTGGACCTCTTCCGGGAGCATACAATGAGCAGTTCTTC. Protein sequence: CASSGPLPGAYNEQFF.

The V and J genes are TRBV7-2 and TRBJ2-2, with D perhaps TRBD1 (6 bases). CDR1 is SGHTA and CDR2 is FQGNSA in the germline V gene. Trimming stripped 2 bases from V and 4 bases from J, with 8 bases between. This CDR3 comprises 14 residues. The CDR3 DNA sequence: TGTGCCAGCAGCTTACAGGGGAGCACCGGGGAGCTGTTTTTT. Its translation: CASSLQGSTGELFF.

The chain uses TRBV7-2 and TRBJ2-5; D tentatively fits TRBD1 or TRBD2 (6 bases each). The V end lost 3 bases, the J end lost 2 bases, and 16 bases lay between the germline ends. The CDR3 totals 16 residues. Looked up from germline, CDR1 is SGHTA and CDR2 is FQGNSA. The CDR3 spells CASSFAPRGGQETQYF. The CDR3 nucleotides read TGTGCCAGCAGCTTCGCTCCCAGGGGAGGTCAAGAGACCCAGTACTTC.

In its sample, this clone was seen once. The chain is built from TRBV7-2 and TRBJ1-4; D not resolved. The CDR3 runs to 13 residues. Germline V lookup: CDR1 SGHTA, CDR2 FQGNSA. The ends were cut back, 3 bases at V and 6 bases at J, with 8 bases in the middle. This CDR3 is CASSFGGYEKLFF. The CDR3, as DNA: TGTGCCAGCAGCTTTGGCGGATATGAAAAACTGTTTTTT.

Here the CDR3 DNA reads TGCGCCACCAGGATGTACGAGCAGTACTTC. It yields the protein CATRMYEQYF. The chain couples TRBV10-2 to TRBJ2-7; D call uncertain. The CDR3 totals 10 residues. Germline lookup yields CDR1 WSHSY and CDR2 SAAADI. V lost 10 bases and J 4 bases, leaving 8 bases between the germline ends.

The chain combines TRBV30 with TRBJ2-5, with TRBD2 matching over 11 bases. The J call may be incorrect, as the DNA end agrees better with TRBJ2-7. This CDR3 comprises 17 residues. Looked up from germline, CDR1 is GTSNPN and CDR2 is SVGIG (reference sequence). This CDR3 reads CAWSNSGRAENAYEQYF. The CDR3 DNA reads TGTGCCTGGAGTAATAGCGGGAGGGCTGAAAATGCCTACGAGCAGTACTTC.

The rearrangement joins TRBV28 to TRBJ2-5; 9 nucleotides align to TRBD1. V lost 7 bases, J lost 2 bases, and 8 bases stayed unmatched. CDR3 length: 15 residues. CDR1 and CDR2 from the germline V gene are MDHEN and SYDVKM. The CDR3 sequence: CASTLETGGQETQYF. The CDR3 DNA reads TGTGCCAGCACCCTAGAGACAGGGGGTCAAGAGACCCAGTACTTC.

This rearrangement joins TRBV18 to TRBJ2-3; possible D gene TRBD2, 6 bases. CDR1 KGHSH and CDR2 LQKENI come from the germline V gene. V dropped 1 base and J dropped 0 bases, with 8 bases sitting between them. This CDR3 spans 15 amino acids. CDR3 region: CASSPRGVSTDTQYF. The CDR3 DNA reads as TGTGCCAGCTCACCACGGGGGGTAAGCACAGATACGCAGTATTTT.

The V call is TRBV7-8, the J call TRBJ2-7, with TRBD1 matching 9 bases. CDR1 and CDR2 from the germline V gene are SGHVS and FQNEAQ. Trimming cost V 5 bases and J 6 bases; bases outside gene matches: 5. CDR3 length equals 13 residues. The CDR3 spells CASSPQGAGEQYF. DNA for the CDR3: TGTGCCAGCAGCCCACAGGGGGCGGGCGAGCAGTACTTC.

The chain links TRBV5-6 to TRBJ2-5, with D perhaps assigned TRBD1 or TRBD2 (5 bases each). V lost 4 bases, J lost 3 bases, and 13 bases lay in between. CDR3 length equals 14 residues. The germline gives CDR1 SGHDT, CDR2 YYEEEE. The CDR3 bases are TGTGCCAGCAGCCTCACCGGGACGGAAGAGACCCAGTACTTC. Its translation: CASSLTGTEETQYF.

V usage is TRBV29-1 and J usage is TRBJ1-4; D might be TRBD1 (6 bases). Germline loops: CDR1 SQVTM, CDR2 ANQGSEA. V was shortened by 7 bases and J by 2 bases, with 14 bases between the two germline ends. This CDR3 has 14 residues. CDR3 region: CSAGNRATNEKLFF. The CDR3 nucleotides are TGCAGCGCCGGAAACAGGGCTACTAATGAAAAACTGTTTTTT.

The genes are TRBV14 and TRBJ2-1; 12 bases are shared with TRBD2. Germline CDR1 SGHDN, CDR2 FVKESK. This CDR3 contains 14 residues. V was clipped by 6 bases and J by 9 bases; unmatched bases: 6. CDR3 residues: CASRTSGRGGEQFF. CDR3 nucleotides: TGTGCCAGCAGGACTAGCGGGAGAGGGGGTGAGCAGTTCTTC. The full variable domain, rest sourced from reference TRBV14 and TRBJ2-1, is EAGVTQFPSHSVIEKGQTVTLRCDPISGHDNLYWYRRVMGKEIKFLLHFVKESKQDESGMPNNRFLAERTGGTYSTLKVQPAELEDSGVYFCASRTSGRGGEQFFGPGTRLTVL.

The rearrangement uses TRBV4-1 and TRBJ1-3; TRBD1 is a possible D gene (5 bases). Germline assignment: CDR1 MGHRA and CDR2 YSYEKL. The CDR3 extends over 18 amino acids. The V and J ends lost 2 bases and 0 bases respectively, with 17 bases between them. In DNA form, the CDR3 reads TGCGCCAGCAGCCAACTCTCCGGGACGTTAAGCTCTGGAAACACCATATATTTT. Encoded protein: CASSQLSGTLSSGNTIYF.